This T cell receptor (beta chain) was sequenced for a study of CD8+ T cells in alopecia areata. The CDR3 extends over 15 amino acids. CDR1 and CDR2 from the germline V gene are SQVTM and ANQGSEA. The V segment lost 3 bases and the J segment 0 bases; nucleotides outside the gene matches: 4. Extracted RNA was reverse transcribed into cDNA, the sequencing template. Some clones are missing from TCRdb's copy, which holds only in-frame ones; the method was immunoSEQ multiplex PCR. The repertoire has fewer than 100,000 clones, roughly two fifths of them found once; the top ten carry 0.79%. This clone was seen more than once but under ten times.

The sequence was collected from a human donor with alopecia areata. The V and J genes are TRBV29-1 and TRBJ2-1; 8 nucleotides match TRBD2. The source material was CD4+ T cells sorted from blood. The CDR3 sequence: CSVEGGRSSYNEQFF. As DNA, the CDR3 is TGCAGCGTTGAGGGCGGGAGGAGCTCCTACAATGAGCAGTTCTTC.